Shown below are 25 T cell receptor beta chains from a single sample sequenced in a study of T cell responses to AZD1222 COVID-19 vaccine. Profiling relied on immunoSEQ multiplex PCR, and the TCRdb table lists in-frame clones only, not all of them. The sample contains 140,000 to 150,000 clones, about 92% of which appear only once. Sequenced here: peripheral blood, sampled after recovery from COVID-19. These receptors all stem from an adult who had recovered from COVID-19.

CDR3 loop: CARSLTGQGPHNEQFF. For the CDR3, the DNA is TGTGCCAGAAGCTTGACGGGACAGGGCCCACACAATGAGCAGTTCTTC. The rearrangement joins TRBV5-3 to TRBJ2-1; 9 nucleotides align to TRBD1. TRBV5-3 is an ORF for which the function is uncertain. The CDR3 is 16 residues long. Trimming at V came to 1 base and at J to 5 bases, leaving 7 bases not matched to a gene.

V and J are TRBV7-2 and TRBJ1-5; no firm D call. This CDR3 is 12 amino acids long. V dropped 6 bases and J dropped 7 bases, with 10 bases sitting between them. Germline V gives CDR1 SGHTA, CDR2 FQGNSA. The CDR3 coding sequence is TGTGCCAGCAGTTATCCGGGCCAGCCCCAGCATTTT. Its translation is CASSYPGQPQHF.

The chain joins TRBV4-1 to TRBJ2-4; 11 bases are a match to TRBD2. CDR1 MGHRA and CDR2 YSYEKL come from the germline V gene. The CDR3 is 16 amino acids. J lost 14 bases, V lost 3 bases, and 15 bases had no gene match. CDR3 loop: CASSQRVAGGLRGEYF. The DNA of the CDR3 is TGCGCCAGCAGCCAGCGGGTAGCGGGAGGGCTCCGGGGAGAGTACTTC.

This clone was detected only once. This chain joins TRBV5-1 and TRBJ2-1; D not certain. Trimming removed 1 base from V and 10 bases from J, with 9 bases in between. From germline, CDR1 is SGHRS and CDR2 YFSETQ. This CDR3 region has 12 residues. The DNA of the CDR3 is TGCGCCAGCAGCTTGAGAGTGGGAGAGCAGTTCTTC. This codes for CASSLRVGEQFF.

This chain links TRBV6-4 with TRBJ2-5; 7 bases are a match to TRBD2. Germline CDR1 is MRHNA and CDR2 is SNTAGT. This CDR3 is 14 amino acids long. V gave up 6 bases and J gave up 2 bases; unmatched junction bases: 6. CDR3 sequence reads: CASSRLAGQETQYF. DNA of the CDR3: TGTGCCAGCAGCCGACTAGCCGGGCAAGAGACCCAGTACTTC.

This chain links TRBV21-1 with TRBJ1-1; the D call TRBD1 from the table was never checked on the DNA. TRBV21-1 is tagged as a pseudogene. The length of the CDR3 is 17 residues. The CDR3 nucleotides read TGTGCCAGCAGCCCTCATCCGACAGGGGGGGAGAGCACTGAAGCTTTCTTT. Residues: CASSPHPTGGESTEAFF.

V is TRBV11-3 and J is TRBJ2-7; maybe TRBD2 (5 bases). Looked up from germline, CDR1 is SGHNT and CDR2 is YENEEA. Deletions cut 5 bases from V and 2 bases from J, with 16 bases between. The CDR3 consists of 15 residues. CDR3 coding DNA: TGTGCCAGCAGCGAAGAAGGGAGAGGGCCCTACGAGCAGTACTTC. Translated: CASSEEGRGPYEQYF.

The chain recombines TRBV5-1 with TRBJ2-7; maybe TRBD1 (5 bases). The CDR3 runs to 14 residues. V gave up 0 bases and J gave up 4 bases, with 11 bases separating them. The germline CDR1 and CDR2 sequences are SGHRS and YFSETQ. CDR3 sequence reads: CASSLGDRPYEQYF. CDR3 DNA sequence: TGCGCCAGCAGCTTGGGAGACAGACCTTACGAGCAGTACTTC.

The V gene is TRBV15, the J gene TRBJ2-7, with 9 bases lining up with TRBD2. CDR3 size: 13 residues. The V gene's germline CDR1 is LNHNV and CDR2 YYDKDF (reference sequence). The ends lost 8 bases at V and 4 bases at J; junction bases unmatched: 6. The chain's CDR3 is CATGGTSSYEQYF. CDR3 DNA sequence: TGTGCCACCGGCGGGACTAGCTCTTACGAGCAGTACTTC.

The chain joins TRBV6-5 to TRBJ2-5; D possibly corresponds to TRBD1 (5 bases). CDR1 and CDR2 from the germline V gene are MNHEY and SVGAGI. This CDR3 contains 14 residues. V lost 2 bases, J lost 5 bases, and 12 bases lay in between. The CDR3 DNA follows: TGTGCCAGCAGTTACGGATCAGGGTATGAGACCCAGTACTTC. Its translation is CASSYGSGYETQYF.

This chain connects TRBV5-1 to TRBJ2-1, with TRBD1 matching over 7 bases. The germline gives CDR1 SGHRS, CDR2 YFSETQ. This CDR3 has 16 amino acids. The trim removed 0 bases at V and 9 bases at J, leaving 12 bases unmatched. In nucleotides, the CDR3 is TGCGCCAGCAGCTTGGGCCCTACGACAGGGTCCACTGAGCAGTTCTTC. Residues: CASSLGPTTGSTEQFF.

This clone was counted once. The rearrangement uses TRBV28 and TRBJ2-7; D is unclear. Germline CDR1 reads MDHEN; CDR2 reads SYDVKM. There are 12 residues in the CDR3. The germline V and J ends were trimmed by 1 base and 4 bases, with 5 bases remaining between them. CDR3 in amino acids: CASSLLPYEQYF. The CDR3 DNA reads TGTGCCAGCAGTTTATTACCATACGAGCAGTACTTC.

The chain has TRBV27 and TRBJ2-7; 8 bases are a match to TRBD1. The CDR3 sequence is 14 residues long. Trimming cost V 2 bases and J 3 bases; bases outside gene matches: 3. The V gene's germline CDR1 is MNHEY and CDR2 SMNVEV (reference sequence). CDR3 protein: CASSLGGTGYEQYF. The CDR3 nucleotides are TGTGCCAGCAGTTTAGGTGGGACAGGCTACGAGCAGTACTTC.

This clone was detected only once. The chain recombines TRBV11-2 with TRBJ2-1; no definite D call. Trimming pared 6 bases from V and 5 bases from J, leaving 20 bases between. This CDR3 has 16 amino acids. Germline CDR1 SGHAT, CDR2 FQNNGV. CDR3 sequence reads: CASSLRVDPRDNEQFF. Written as DNA, the CDR3 is TGTGCCAGCAGTTTAAGGGTCGACCCAAGGGACAATGAGCAGTTCTTC.

V usage is TRBV2 and J usage is TRBJ2-5; 7 positions agree with TRBD2. This CDR3 is 13 amino acids long. Germline V gives CDR1 SNHLY, CDR2 FYNNEI. Unmatched junction bases numbered 2, after V lost 7 bases and J lost 0 bases. The CDR3 nucleotides are TGTGCCAGCAACGCGGGAGACCAAGAGACCCAGTACTTC. This sequence encodes CASNAGDQETQYF.

The chain couples TRBV6-5 to TRBJ2-4, with D tentatively TRBD1 or TRBD2 (5 bases each). Trimming left V 6 bases short and J 9 bases short, with 12 bases between. This CDR3 is 12 amino acids long. Per germline, CDR1 MNHEY and CDR2 SVGAGI. CDR3 DNA sequence: TGTGCCAGCAGCCCCGAGAGGGGCATTCAGTACTTC. Translating it yields CASSPERGIQYF.

The chain is built from TRBV2 and TRBJ2-7; 9 nucleotides line up with TRBD1. V was clipped by 2 bases and J by 6 bases; unmatched bases: 11. Germline V CDR1 and CDR2: SNHLY, FYNNEI. This CDR3 is 16 amino acids long. DNA for the CDR3: TGTGCCAGCAGTGAATTAAAGTGGGACAGGGAGGGCGAGCAGTACTTC. This gives the protein CASSELKWDREGEQYF.

V and J are TRBV28 and TRBJ1-2; tentative D call: TRBD1 (5 bases). V was clipped by 3 bases and J by 2 bases, with 16 bases between them. The CDR3 sequence is 16 residues long. Germline CDR1 is MDHEN and CDR2 is SYDVKM. CDR3 in DNA: TGTGCCAGCAGTTTTCAGGGTCTGGACGGAAACTATGGCTACACCTTC. This sequence encodes CASSFQGLDGNYGYTF.

This CDR3 is CSVGLAGYNEQFF. The CDR3 DNA reads as TGCAGCGTTGGACTAGCGGGCTACAATGAGCAGTTCTTC. The chain uses TRBV29-1 and TRBJ2-1, with TRBD2 matching 10 bases. This CDR3 is built from 13 residues. Unmatched junction bases numbered 0, after V lost 4 bases and J lost 3 bases. The germline V gene has CDR1 SQVTM and CDR2 ANQGSEA.

The chain employs TRBV9 and TRBJ1-1; D gene ambiguous. CDR1 and CDR2 (germline): SGDLS, YYNGEE. The CDR3 loop spans 15 amino acids. V lost 0 bases to trimming and J lost 3 bases, with 12 bases between them. CDR3 region: CASSVDPLWDTEAFF. CDR3 sequence (DNA): TGTGCCAGCAGCGTAGACCCGCTCTGGGACACTGAAGCTTTCTTT. Full variable domain (outside the CDR3, taken from reference TRBV9 and TRBJ1-1): DSGVTQTPKHLITATGQRVTLRCSPRSGDLSVYWYQQSLDQGLQFLIQYYNGEERAKGNILERFSAQQFPDLHSELNLSSLELGDSALYFCASSVDPLWDTEAFFGQGTRLTVV.

The chain carries TRBV28 and TRBJ1-4; 7 bases are shared with TRBD1. The CDR3 contains 14 residues. The ends lost 6 bases at V and 8 bases at J; junction bases unmatched: 9. Germline CDR1 reads MDHEN; CDR2 reads SYDVKM. This CDR3 reads CASRLGGTGEKLFF. The CDR3 DNA reads TGTGCCAGCAGGTTAGGGGGCACGGGCGAAAAACTGTTTTTT. Full variable domain (remainder filled in from reference TRBV28 and TRBJ1-4): DVKVTQSSRYLVKRTGEKVFLECVQDMDHENMFWYRQDPGLGLRLIYFSYDVKMKEKGDIPEGYSVSREKKERFSLILESASTNQTSMYLCASRLGGTGEKLFFGSGTQLSVL.

CDR3 nucleotides: TGTGCCAGCTCCATGGGGCCGGCTAATGAAAAACTGTTTTTT. Translation gives CASSMGPANEKLFF. The chain uses TRBV18 and TRBJ1-4; tentatively, D is TRBD1 (5 bases). Trimming stripped 6 bases from V and 3 bases from J, with 11 bases between. This CDR3 is 14 amino acids long. The germline V gene has CDR1 KGHSH and CDR2 LQKENI.

The chain joins TRBV7-6 to TRBJ2-5, with 9 bases that match TRBD1. V lost 3 bases, J lost 5 bases, and 10 bases stayed unmatched. Germline-derived CDR1 and CDR2 are SGHVS and FNYEAQ. This CDR3 comprises 16 residues. CDR3 amino acids: CASSFVTDRGRETQYF. CDR3 sequence (DNA): TGTGCCAGCAGCTTCGTGACGGACAGGGGAAGGGAGACCCAGTACTTC.

The V and J genes are TRBV5-1 and TRBJ1-5; unclear D gene. This CDR3 contains 13 residues. The V and J ends lost 2 bases and 4 bases respectively, with 7 bases between them. The germline CDR1 and CDR2 sequences are SGHRS and YFSETQ. CDR3 residues: CASSFELNQPQHF. Written as DNA, the CDR3 is TGCGCCAGCAGCTTCGAGCTTAATCAGCCCCAGCATTTT.

In DNA form, the CDR3 reads TGCGCCAGCAGCGATATTAAGGGGGGGAACTATGGCTACACCTTC. This sequence encodes CASSDIKGGNYGYTF. V and J are TRBV4-1 and TRBJ1-2; D possibly corresponds to TRBD1 (6 bases). Germline V gene data show CDR1 as MGHRA and CDR2 as YSYEKL. The CDR3 contains 15 residues. V lost 5 bases and J 2 bases, leaving 15 bases between the germline ends.